These 5 T cell receptor beta chains were all obtained from the same sample, sequenced in a study of early T cells in non-severe SARS-CoV-2 infection. A single record per CDR3 protein comes from TCRdb applying MiXCR to the 5' RACE reads. There are tens of thousands of distinct CDR3 sequences in the sample; over 9% occur only once, and 3.5% to 4.5% lies in the top ten. Input material: whole blood. All receptors come from an adult who was a healthcare worker with PCR-confirmed SARS-CoV-2 infection or an uninfected control (not recorded which).

This clonotype showed up just a few times. The V and J genes are TRBV5-4 and TRBJ1-4; 7 bases align to TRBD1. CDR3 length: 17 residues. Looked up from germline, CDR1 is SGHNT and CDR2 is YYREEE (reference sequence). The ends lost 4 bases at V and 0 bases at J; junction bases unmatched: 9. In DNA form, the CDR3 reads TGTGCCAGCAGCCGCGGAGGGACAGCTCCAACTAATGAAAAACTGTTTTTT. This gives the protein CASSRGGTAPTNEKLFF.

This clonotype was recorded at least ten times. The chain links TRBV2 to TRBJ1-6; no clear D gene. The CDR3 consists of 14 residues. Trimming stripped 7 bases from V and 3 bases from J, with 10 bases between. Looked up from germline, CDR1 is SNHLY and CDR2 is FYNNEI. CDR3 sequence (DNA): TGTGCCAGCACCCTTTTCTACTATAATTCACCCCTCCACTTT. This encodes CASTLFYYNSPLHF.

This clonotype was observed a handful of times. CDR3 in DNA: TGTGCCAGCAGCTTAGGGGGGCTGAGAGAGGGGAATGAGCAGTTCTTC. Translation: CASSLGGLREGNEQFF. The chain recombines TRBV7-9 with TRBJ2-1; D is possibly TRBD1 (6 bases). The CDR3 sequence is 16 residues long. V gave up 1 base and J gave up 7 bases, with 17 bases separating them. Looked up from germline, CDR1 is SEHNR and CDR2 is FQNEAQ (reference sequence).

This clonotype came up a few times. The chain joins TRBV20-1 to TRBJ1-1; the D gene is possibly TRBD1 (5 bases). Germline V lookup: CDR1 DFQATT, CDR2 SNEGSKA (reference sequence). This CDR3 contains 15 residues. The germline V and J ends were trimmed by 5 bases and 7 bases, with 23 bases remaining between them. CDR3 amino acids: CSAPKGRGIPGEAFF. For the CDR3, the DNA is TGCAGTGCTCCCAAGGGGAGGGGAATTCCTGGTGAAGCTTTCTTT.

This clonotype has at least ten counts. This chain links TRBV7-3 with TRBJ2-5; 12 bases are a match to TRBD2. The CDR3 sequence is 15 residues long. Germline V gives CDR1 SGHTA, CDR2 FQGTGA. Trimming took 5 bases from V and 5 from J; bases not matched to a gene: 6. The CDR3 DNA reads as TGTGCCAGCAGCCCTCGGACTAGCGGGATGGAGACCCAGTACTTC. Translation: CASSPRTSGMETQYF.